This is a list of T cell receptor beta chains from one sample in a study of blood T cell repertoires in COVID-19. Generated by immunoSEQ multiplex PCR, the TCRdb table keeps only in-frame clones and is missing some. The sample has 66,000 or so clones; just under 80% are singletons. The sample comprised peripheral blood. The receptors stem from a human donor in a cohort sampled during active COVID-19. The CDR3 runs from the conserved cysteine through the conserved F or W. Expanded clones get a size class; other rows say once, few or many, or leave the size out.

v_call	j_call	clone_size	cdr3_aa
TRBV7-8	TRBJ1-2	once	CASSPQGAHGNGYTF
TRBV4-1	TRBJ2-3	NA	CASSQVEGGQGGTDTQYF
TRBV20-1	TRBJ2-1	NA	CSAPLRGRGFF
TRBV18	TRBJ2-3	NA	CASSPRGRAGVGSDTQYF
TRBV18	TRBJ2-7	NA	CASAVAQRDEQYF
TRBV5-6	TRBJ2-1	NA	CASSPPGTSSDEQFF
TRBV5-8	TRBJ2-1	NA	CGQDSGMNYNEQFF
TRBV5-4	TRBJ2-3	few	CASSDPGLAITDTQYF
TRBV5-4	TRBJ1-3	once	CASSLRGNRNTIYF
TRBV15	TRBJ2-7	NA	CATSSPDRDAHEQYF
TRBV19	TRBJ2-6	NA	CASTRLGRAGYSGANVLTF
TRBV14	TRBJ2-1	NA	CASSQVGGTSDSYNEQFF
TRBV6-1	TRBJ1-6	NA	CASSEGGRGNSPLHF
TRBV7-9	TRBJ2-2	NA	CASSPQAGGTGELFF
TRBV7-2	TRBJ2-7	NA	CASSSLGTSGRGGEQYF
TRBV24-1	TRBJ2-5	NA	CATSDPTGPETQYF
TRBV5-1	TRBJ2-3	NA	CASSGQADTQYF
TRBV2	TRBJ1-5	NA	CASSLGQGENQPQHF
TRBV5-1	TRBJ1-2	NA	CASSLAGGTAEVGYTF
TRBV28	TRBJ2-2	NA	CASSSPGLAGGGGELFF
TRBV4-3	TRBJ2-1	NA	CASSPGDRGNNEQFF
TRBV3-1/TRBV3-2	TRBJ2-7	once	CASSPYYEQYF
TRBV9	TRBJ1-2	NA	CASSVGGRGALGGYTF
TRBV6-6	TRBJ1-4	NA	CASTIPGQGPNEKLFF
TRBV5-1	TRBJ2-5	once	CASSLLAGTLQETQYF
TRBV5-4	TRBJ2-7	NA	CATRPGTGDTYEQYF
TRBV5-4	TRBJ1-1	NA	CASSPDRRNTEAFF
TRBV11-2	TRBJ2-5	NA	CASSFGGTQYF
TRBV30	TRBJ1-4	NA	CALERQGTEKLFF
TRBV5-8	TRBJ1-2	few	CASSRRGTGSGNGYTF
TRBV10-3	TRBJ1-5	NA	CAISETGGRQPQHF
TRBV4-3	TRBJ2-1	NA	CASSQEDTVYNEQFF
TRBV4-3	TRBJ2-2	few	CASSQDFEVGELFF
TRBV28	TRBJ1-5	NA	CASSLRQGFQPQHF
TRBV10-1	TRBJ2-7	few	CASSESGGNEQYF
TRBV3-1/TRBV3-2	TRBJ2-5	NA	CASSQGALDLRRETQYF
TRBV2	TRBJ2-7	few	CASSEGGLKSGEQYF
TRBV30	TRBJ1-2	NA	CAWSSGGLGYTF
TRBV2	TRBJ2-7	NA	CASSSGVHEQYF
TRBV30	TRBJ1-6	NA	CAWSVQGISPLHF
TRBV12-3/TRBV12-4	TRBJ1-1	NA	CASSVRRGAFF
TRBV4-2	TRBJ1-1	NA	CASSQDTGNMNTEAFF
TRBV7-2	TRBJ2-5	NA	CASSSTSRKETQYF
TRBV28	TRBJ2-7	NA	CASRGAGTAVSYEQYF
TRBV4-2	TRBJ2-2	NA	CASSQGSGDTGELFF
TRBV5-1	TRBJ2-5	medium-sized	CASSLRGGETQYF
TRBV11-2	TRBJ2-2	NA	CASSPDRRGNTGELFF
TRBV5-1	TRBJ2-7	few	CASSLPGNEQYF
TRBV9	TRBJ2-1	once	CASSLRDNPYNEQFF
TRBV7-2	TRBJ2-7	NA	CASSLTRQGSYEQYF